This T cell receptor (beta chain) was sequenced for a study of Ad26.COV2.S vaccination and SARS-CoV-2 variants. Study context: Enrolled in COV1001, the donor was in the Ad26.COV2.S trial arm, which received the vaccine. Recipients of Ad26.COV2.S got it intramuscularly, once or twice 56 days apart.

The CDR3 extends over 15 amino acids. Germline V gives CDR1 MNHEY, CDR2 SVGAGI. V gave up 7 bases and J gave up 0 bases, with 12 bases separating them. Treatment reported: over 15 received Ad26.COV2.S at low or high dose, single or two shots; about 5 received placebo; per-sample allocation not given. Day 63 after the first injection of vaccine or placebo was the sampling time. The assay was immunoSEQ multiplex PCR, and TCRdb's table has in-frame clones only and misses some. The sample consists of 400,000 to 450,000 clones, about 90% of them appearing once. This specimen was peripheral blood, taken in a trial of Ad26.COV2.S vaccine versus placebo. The V gene is TRBV6-5, the J gene TRBJ2-2, with D maybe TRBD2 (6 bases). This clonotype was obtained from a person between 18 and 60 years old who received the Ad26.COV2.S COVID-19 vaccine or a placebo. The CDR3 here is CASNPGLANTGELFF. CDR3 in DNA: TGTGCCAGCAACCCGGGACTCGCGAACACCGGGGAGCTGTTTTTT.